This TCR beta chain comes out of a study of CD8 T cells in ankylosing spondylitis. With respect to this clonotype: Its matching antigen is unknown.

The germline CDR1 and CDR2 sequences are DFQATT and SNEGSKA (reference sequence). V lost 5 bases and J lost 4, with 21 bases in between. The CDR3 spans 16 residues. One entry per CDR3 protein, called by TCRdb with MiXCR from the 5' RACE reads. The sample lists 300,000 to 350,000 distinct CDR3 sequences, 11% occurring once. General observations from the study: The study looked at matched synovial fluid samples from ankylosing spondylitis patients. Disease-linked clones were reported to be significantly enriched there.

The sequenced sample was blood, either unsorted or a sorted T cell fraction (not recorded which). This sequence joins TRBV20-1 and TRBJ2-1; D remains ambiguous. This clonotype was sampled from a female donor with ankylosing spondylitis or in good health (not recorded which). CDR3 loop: CSAPSYLNRYYNEQFF. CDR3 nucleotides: TGCAGTGCTCCTTCGTACTTAAATCGTTATTACAATGAGCAGTTCTTC.